A selection of T cell receptor beta chains follows, all from one sample in a study of T cell changes during pregnancy in multiple sclerosis. Method: immunoSEQ multiplex PCR; TCRdb's copy keeps in-frame clones and lacks some. Counted here are 50,000 to 60,000 clones, approximately 90% occurring once; the ten biggest clones make up roughly 2%. Specimen: peripheral blood, collected in the first trimester of pregnancy. The receptor source for this set is a female donor in good health, enrolled as a control in a pregnancy study. Each CDR3 is given with its conserved first and last residue. The order of the fields is V gene, J gene, D gene, CDR3 protein, CDR3 DNA. The D gene is left open where the match is weak.

>TRBV5-1|TRBJ2-1|TRBD1
CASSPQGALYNEQFF
TGCGCCAGCAGCCCGCAGGGGGCCCTTTACAATGAGCAGTTCTTC
>TRBV11-2|TRBJ2-3|-
CASSPNSMVRPDTQYF
TGTGCCAGCAGCCCCAACTCTATGGTACGCCCAGATACGCAGTATTTT
>TRBV9|TRBJ2-2|TRBD1
CASSSRTGGLTNTGELFF
TGTGCCAGCAGCTCTCGGACAGGGGGTTTAACGAACACCGGGGAGCTGTTTTTT
>TRBV19|TRBJ2-7|TRBD1
CASSTGQGPAYEQYF
TGTGCCAGTAGTACCGGACAGGGACCGGCCTACGAGCAGTACTTC
>TRBV29-1|TRBJ1-2|-
CSVDDPGYGYTF
TGCAGCGTTGACGACCCGGGCTATGGCTACACCTTC
>TRBV5-5|TRBJ2-7|TRBD1
CASRPSDRAHYEQYF
TGTGCCAGCAGACCCTCTGACAGGGCCCACTACGAGCAGTACTTC
>TRBV11-3|TRBJ2-5|TRBD2
CASSLTSAETQYF
TGTGCCAGCAGCTTGACTAGCGCAGAGACCCAGTACTTC
>TRBV5-4|TRBJ2-3|TRBD2
CASSLAGGGAPKRHF
TGTGCCAGCAGCTTGGCCGGCGGGGGGGCCCCTAAAAGGCATTTT
>TRBV27|TRBJ1-2|-
CASSPILGGWSAGATNYGYTF
TGTGCCAGCAGTCCCATTCTGGGGGGGTGGTCGGCAGGGGCGACGAACTATGGCTACACCTTC
>TRBV5-1|TRBJ1-2|-
CASSFESVNYGYTF
TGCGCCAGCAGCTTTGAATCAGTCAACTATGGCTACACCTTC
>TRBV6-5|TRBJ1-2|-
CASSYGGTGYGYTF
TGTGCCAGCAGTTACGGGGGCACGGGCTATGGCTACACCTTC